Below are 10 T cell receptor beta chains sequenced from a single sample in a study of beta chain features in type 1 diabetes. Of the isolated RNA, all was reverse transcribed, and so the sequenced material was expressed TCRB transcripts. Sequenced by immunoSEQ multiplex PCR; TCRdb stores in-frame clones only, minus some. The sample holds about 320,000 clones; 14% are singletons and the top ten take 6.7%. Sequencing was performed on central memory CD4+ T cells from blood. Receptors were obtained from a man in his thirties or forties in good health.

The chain joins TRBV11-3 to TRBJ2-2, with D possibly called TRBD1 or TRBD2 (5 bases each). V lost 3 bases, J lost 5 bases, and 22 bases lay in between. CDR1 is SGHNT and CDR2 is YENEEA in the germline V gene. This CDR3 region has 18 residues. The CDR3 reads CASSFWVNRDAGTGELFF. CDR3 sequence (DNA): TGTGCCAGCAGCTTTTGGGTCAACCGGGACGCCGGGACCGGGGAGCTGTTTTTT.

This clone was observed a few times. The rearrangement links TRBV7-2 to TRBJ2-4, with 7 bases lining up with TRBD2. CDR3 length equals 13 residues. J lost 9 bases, V lost 4 bases, and 6 bases had no gene match. CDR1 and CDR2 from the germline V gene are SGHTA and FQGNSA. CDR3 nucleotides: TGTGCCAGCAGCTCCGCGGGGGTGACCATTCAGTACTTC. It yields the protein CASSSAGVTIQYF.

The V gene is TRBV19, the J gene TRBJ2-7; 13 bases fit TRBD2. V shed 5 bases and J 5 bases; nucleotides not matched to a gene: 12. This CDR3 is 17 amino acids long. Germline V CDR1 and CDR2: LNHDA, SQIVND (reference sequence). CDR3 coding DNA: TGTGCCAGTAGTCGCCGCCTGGGACTAGCGGGGACCAACGAGCAGTACTTC. It specifies CASSRRLGLAGTNEQYF.

This clone was observed a handful of times. The rearrangement uses TRBV11-2 and TRBJ2-1, with 15 bases matching TRBD2. With 3 bases clipped from V and 8 bases from J, the junction kept 2 bases outside the gene matches. The CDR3 spans 15 residues. The germline CDR1 and CDR2 sequences are SGHAT and FQNNGV. CDR3 sequence (DNA): TGTGCCAGCAGCTTTGGACTAGCGGGGGGGGATGAGCAGTTCTTC. Its translation: CASSFGLAGGDEQFF.

V usage is TRBV7-2 and J usage is TRBJ1-5; no clear D. CDR3 length: 12 amino acids. The germline V and J ends were trimmed by 5 bases and 11 bases, with 13 bases remaining between them. The germline V gene has CDR1 SGHTA and CDR2 FQGNSA. CDR3 DNA: TGTGCCAGCAGCGCGACGGGTTTCTCCCAGCATTTT. Amino acid sequence: CASSATGFSQHF.

This clone was recorded a few times. The chain combines TRBV7-9 with TRBJ1-2, with D maybe TRBD1 (6 bases). The CDR3 covers 14 residues. The V and J ends lost 4 bases and 8 bases respectively, with 17 bases between them. Germline values: CDR1 SEHNR, CDR2 FQNEAQ (reference sequence). The CDR3 protein is CASSSSSGTSGYTF. In DNA form, the CDR3 reads TGTGCCAGCAGCTCATCGTCAGGGACAAGCGGCTACACCTTC.

This clone was seen only a few times. V usage is TRBV7-9 and J usage is TRBJ1-6; no reliable D call. The CDR3 has 13 residues. Germline lookup yields CDR1 SEHNR and CDR2 FQNEAQ (reference sequence). The V gene lost 1 base and the J gene lost 4 bases, with 2 bases spanning the gap. CDR3 residues: CASSLGYNSPLHF. CDR3 DNA: TGTGCCAGCAGCTTAGGGTATAATTCACCCCTCCACTTT.

The chain combines TRBV4-2 with TRBJ2-7; 7 nucleotides agree with TRBD2. The germline V gene has CDR1 LGHNA and CDR2 YNFKEQ. The trim removed 4 bases at V and 2 bases at J, leaving 11 bases unmatched. This CDR3 has 16 amino acids. The CDR3 region is CASSPAAAAGTYEQYF. In DNA, the CDR3 is TGTGCCAGCAGCCCGGCCGCAGCAGCGGGGACCTACGAGCAGTACTTC.

V is TRBV5-1 and J is TRBJ2-3; D is undetermined. The CDR3 sequence is 15 residues long. The V end was cut by 0 bases, the J end by 2 bases, with 10 bases between. Germline CDR1 is SGHRS and CDR2 is YFSETQ. Here the CDR3 reads CASSLESLSTDTQYF. CDR3 coding DNA: TGCGCCAGCAGCTTGGAGTCCTTATCCACAGATACGCAGTATTTT.

The genes are TRBV7-8 and TRBJ2-7, with D unresolved. The CDR3 sequence is 12 residues long. The V and J ends lost 5 bases and 2 bases respectively, with 7 bases between them. Germline V lookup: CDR1 SGHVS, CDR2 FQNEAQ. CDR3 coding DNA: TGTGCCAGCAGCACCAGTACCTACGAGCAGTACTTC. The encoded protein is CASSTSTYEQYF.